The entry below gives a single T cell receptor beta chain sequence along with its context. What it binds is not known. This sample is drawn from a study of PD-L1 blockade in urothelial cancer. Study-level background: Male sex and bladder-origin urothelial cancer characterized about 85% of the 29 patients. Study-wide findings and caveats: Pretreatment TCR clonality in blood under the median foretold superior survival.

Each patient's cancer was a locally advanced or metastatic urothelial carcinoma. Sampling of each patient yielded between 1 and 8 specimens, collected pretreatment and on-treatment. Sequenced by immunoSEQ multiplex PCR; TCRdb stores in-frame clones only, minus some. Of 58,000 or so clones detected, about 86% appear once; the ten largest clones hold less than 3.5%. This specimen consisted of PBMCs, obtained around atezolizumab (anti-PD-L1) treatment. The clonotype comes from a man aged 50 or older with urothelial cancer.

CDR3 nucleotide sequence: TGTGCCTGGAGTCCTAGCGGGAGCTACAATGAGCAGTTCTTC. Amino acids: CAWSPSGSYNEQFF. The rearrangement links TRBV30 to TRBJ2-1, with 10 nucleotides matching TRBD2. Per germline, CDR1 GTSNPN and CDR2 SVGIG (reference sequence). The CDR3 runs to 14 residues. V shed 2 bases, J shed 3 bases, and the junction held 1 base outside the gene matches.